These 2 T cell receptor beta chains originate from one sample sequenced in a study of T cell responses to AZD1222 COVID-19 vaccine. Profiled with immunoSEQ multiplex PCR; TCRdb holds only in-frame clones, not every one. The sample lists 100,000 to 120,000 clones; around 90% were seen once. The material sequenced was peripheral blood, taken on day 0 of AZD1222 vaccination. The source is an adult in good health.

V gene TRBV7-3 combines with J gene TRBJ2-2; D gene uncertain. CDR3 length equals 16 residues. Trimming shortened V by 5 bases and J by 5 bases, and 18 bases separated the two germline ends. CDR1 is SGHTA and CDR2 is FQGTGA in the germline V gene. CDR3 residues: CASSPNLGSGTGELFF. Written as DNA, the CDR3 is TGTGCCAGCAGCCCTAACCTAGGTTCTGGAACCGGGGAGCTGTTTTTT.

This clone appeared once. The chain carries TRBV6-5 and TRBJ1-1; D perhaps matches TRBD1 (5 bases). Germline CDR1 reads MNHEY; CDR2 reads SVGAGI. The CDR3 contains 14 residues. Between the trimmed V and J ends, which lost 2 bases and 1 base, there was a span of 8 bases. The DNA of the CDR3 is TGTGCCAGCAGTTACGGGGCGGGGAACACTGAAGCTTTCTTT. This gives the protein CASSYGAGNTEAFF.